This T cell receptor (beta chain) was captured by sequencing in a study of blood T cell repertoires in COVID-19. Libraries were prepared by immunoSEQ multiplex PCR; TCRdb keeps only in-frame clonotypes and omits some of them. The sample has 52,000 or so clones; roughly 90% are singletons. Germline V gene data show CDR1 as MNHNS and CDR2 as SASEGT. V was trimmed by 3 bases and J by 3 bases, leaving 6 bases between them. The CDR3 totals 12 residues. The sample was peripheral blood. The chain links TRBV6-1 to TRBJ2-7; D not certain. The receptor was isolated from a man aged 50-59 years with acute or convalescent COVID-19. In DNA, the CDR3 is TGTGCCAGCAGTGATTTTAGCTACGAGCAGTACTTC. Protein: CASSDFSYEQYF.